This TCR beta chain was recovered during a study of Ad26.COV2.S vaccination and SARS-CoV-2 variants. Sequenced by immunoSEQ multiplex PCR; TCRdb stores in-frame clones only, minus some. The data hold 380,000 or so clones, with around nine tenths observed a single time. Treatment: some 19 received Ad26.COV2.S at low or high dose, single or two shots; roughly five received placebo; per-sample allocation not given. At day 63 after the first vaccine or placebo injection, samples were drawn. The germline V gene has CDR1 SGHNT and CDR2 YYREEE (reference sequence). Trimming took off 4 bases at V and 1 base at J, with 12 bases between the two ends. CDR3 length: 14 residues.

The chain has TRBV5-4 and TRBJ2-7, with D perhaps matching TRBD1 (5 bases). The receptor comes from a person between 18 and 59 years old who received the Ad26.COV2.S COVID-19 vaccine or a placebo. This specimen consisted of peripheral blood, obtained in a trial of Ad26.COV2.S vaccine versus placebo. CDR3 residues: CASSMTVLSYEQYF. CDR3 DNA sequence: TGTGCCAGCAGCATGACAGTACTTTCCTACGAGCAGTACTTC.